The 27 T cell receptor beta chains listed next were all sequenced from one sample in a study of cytomegalovirus exposure and HLA in healthy donors (TCRdb year 2017). Library preparation used the immunoSEQ multiplex PCR assay. For the multiplex PCR, a mixture combining 60 forward primers for TCR Vbeta segments and 13 reverse primers for TCR Jbeta segments was used. Sourced from immuneACCESS, this table was stored by TCRdb with only in-frame sequences that have V and J called. A share of the clones is absent; for the studies checked, an unresolved V gene accounts for under half, and the remainder has no known explanation. Within this sample are 130,000 or so clones, with 50% to 80% of them counted one time only. The top ten clones comprise about 8.3% of the sample. The specimen was PBMCs. All receptors derive from a woman between 35 and 50 years old in good health and CMV-seropositive.

The sample holds a few counts of this clone. The V and J genes are TRBV5-1 and TRBJ1-1; 9 bases are shared with TRBD1. V dropped 5 bases and J dropped 4; count of bases not matched to a gene: 6. The CDR3 has 14 amino acids. Germline CDR1 and CDR2: SGHRS and YFSETQ. CDR3 in amino acids: CASRRTGDSTEAFF. The CDR3 DNA is TGCGCCAGCAGGCGGACAGGGGATAGCACTGAAGCTTTCTTT.

This clone has a handful of counts. The rearrangement uses TRBV28 and TRBJ1-1, with 7 bases lining up with TRBD1. J was trimmed by 4 bases and V by 6 bases; bases with no gene match: 14. The CDR3 totals 16 residues. Germline V gene sequence: CDR1 MDHEN, CDR2 SYDVKM. The CDR3 DNA reads as TGTGCCAGCAGCCAAGGGGGCCTCAGGGTCGTCACTGAAGCTTTCTTT. This translates into CASSQGGLRVVTEAFF.

This clone was observed a handful of times. This chain connects TRBV19 to TRBJ1-5; D unresolved. Trimming took 1 base from V and 5 from J, leaving 15 bases between them. CDR3 size: 16 residues. Germline-derived CDR1 and CDR2 are LNHDA and SQIVND (reference sequence). CDR3 bases: TGTGCCAGTAGTATAGGCCCACGCGTTGGAGATCAGCCCCAGCATTTT. Protein sequence: CASSIGPRVGDQPQHF.

The chain couples TRBV7-3 to TRBJ2-7; no clear D. Germline V gene data show CDR1 as SGHTA and CDR2 as FQGTGA. The CDR3 is 14 amino acids. Trimming left V 5 bases short and J 0 bases short, with 11 bases between. CDR3 sequence reads: CASSPHSSSYEQYF. CDR3 DNA sequence: TGTGCCAGCAGCCCTCACTCGAGCTCCTACGAGCAGTACTTC.

The rearrangement uses TRBV28 and TRBJ1-2; D is unresolved. This CDR3 is 12 amino acids long. V lost 1 base and J lost 7, with 7 bases in between. Germline V lookup: CDR1 MDHEN, CDR2 SYDVKM. The CDR3 here is CASSLSLGGYTF. The CDR3 DNA reads TGTGCCAGCAGTTTATCCCTCGGTGGCTACACCTTC.

This clone was picked up a small number of times. CDR3 sequence reads: CASSLAGENTEAFF. CDR3 nucleotide sequence: TGCGCCAGCAGCTTGGCCGGGGAGAACACTGAAGCTTTCTTT. The J gene is TRBJ1-1, the V gene TRBV5-1; no clear D. V was trimmed by 0 bases and J by 1 base, leaving 7 bases between them. The CDR3 is 14 amino acids. CDR1 and CDR2 (germline): SGHRS, YFSETQ.

V gene TRBV2 combines with J gene TRBJ2-3, with 10 bases identical to TRBD2. The germline CDR1 and CDR2 sequences are SNHLY and FYNNEI. This CDR3 has 17 residues. The ends lost 6 bases at V and 0 bases at J; junction bases unmatched: 9. CDR3 loop: CASRPRTSGSSTDTQYF. CDR3 bases: TGTGCCAGCAGGCCCCGGACTAGCGGATCTAGCACAGATACGCAGTATTTT.

V is TRBV7-9 and J is TRBJ2-2; no clear D gene. The ends were cut back, 6 bases at V and 2 bases at J, with 10 bases in the middle. In germline, CDR1 is SEHNR, CDR2 FQNEAQ (reference sequence). CDR3 length: 14 amino acids. In nucleotides, the CDR3 is TGTGCCAGCAGGGCCCCGGGTAACACCGGGGAGCTGTTTTTT. The encoded protein is CASRAPGNTGELFF. Combining the CDR3 with reference TRBV7-9 and TRBJ2-2 gives the whole variable domain DTGVSQNPRHKITKRGQNVTFRCDPISEHNRLYWYRQTLGQGPEFLTYFQNEAQLEKSRLLSDRFSAERPKGSFSTLEIQRTEQGDSAMYLCASRAPGNTGELFFGEGSRLTVL.

The V gene is TRBV6-5, the J gene TRBJ2-3; D might be TRBD2 (6 bases). V lost 1 base and J 2 bases, leaving 13 bases between the germline ends. Germline values: CDR1 MNHEY, CDR2 SVGAGI. CDR3 size: 16 residues. CDR3 DNA sequence: TGTGCCAGCAGTTACTGGAGGGGCCGCAACACAGATACGCAGTATTTT. Encoded protein: CASSYWRGRNTDTQYF.

V gene TRBV29-1 combines with J gene TRBJ2-1; 9 bases agree with TRBD2. J gave up 10 bases and V 3 bases, and 4 bases lay outside the gene matches. CDR1 SQVTM and CDR2 ANQGSEA come from the germline V gene. CDR3 length: 12 amino acids. In DNA form, the CDR3 reads TGCAGCGTTGATAGGACTAGCGTCGAGCAGTTCTTC. Protein product: CSVDRTSVEQFF.

V usage is TRBV4-2 and J usage is TRBJ1-6; TRBD1 matches at 8 bases. V trimming: 3 bases; J trimming: 8 bases; junction bases outside the gene matches: 12. There are 17 residues in the CDR3. Germline-derived CDR1 and CDR2 are LGHNA and YNFKEQ. The CDR3 DNA reads TGTGCCAGCAGCCAGGATCGCGGACAGGGCAGGGATTCACCCCTCCACTTT. This translates into CASSQDRGQGRDSPLHF.

This chain joins TRBV23-1 and TRBJ1-5, with D possibly matching TRBD1 (5 bases). TRBV23-1 is known as an ORF, though its function is uncertain. The germline V and J ends were trimmed by 6 bases and 0 bases, with 12 bases remaining between them. The CDR3 has 15 residues. The CDR3 region has the DNA TGCGCCAGCAGCAAGGACACCTATAGCAATCAGCCCCAGCATTTT. Translation gives CASSKDTYSNQPQHF.

The sample holds a few counts of this clone. The CDR3 DNA reads as TGTGCCAGCAGCTTAGATGGTACAGGGGCAGGGAACAATGAGCAGTTCTTC. Amino acids: CASSLDGTGAGNNEQFF. V usage is TRBV11-2 and J usage is TRBJ2-1, with 7 bases fitting TRBD1. CDR1 and CDR2 from the germline V gene are SGHAT and FQNNGV. The CDR3 loop spans 17 amino acids. Trimming at V came to 0 bases and at J to 5 bases, leaving 10 bases not matched to a gene.

This clone was found a few times. The gene calls are TRBV6-1 and TRBJ1-2; D gene uncertain. Germline-derived CDR1 and CDR2 are MNHNS and SASEGT. The CDR3 sequence is 14 residues long. Between the trimmed V and J ends, which lost 1 base and 3 bases, there was a span of 9 bases. The CDR3 DNA reads as TGTGCCAGCAGTGAAGTATCAGACTACTATGGCTACACCTTC. Translating gives CASSEVSDYYGYTF.

V gene TRBV7-9 combines with J gene TRBJ2-5; tentatively, D is TRBD2 (5 bases). The CDR3 consists of 19 residues. Germline loops: CDR1 SEHNR, CDR2 FQNEAQ (reference sequence). Trimming took 0 bases from V and 4 from J, leaving 24 bases between them. As DNA, the CDR3 is TGTGCCAGCAGCTTAGCGCTATCCACCAGAGGACTCGACGGAGAGACCCAGTACTTC. Protein: CASSLALSTRGLDGETQYF.

CDR3 region: CASSLDRVDGYTF. DNA for the CDR3: TGTGCCAGCAGCCTGGACAGGGTGGATGGCTACACCTTC. The chain recombines TRBV2 with TRBJ1-2; 8 positions match TRBD1. Germline values: CDR1 SNHLY, CDR2 FYNNEI. The CDR3 sequence is 13 residues long. The trim removed 6 bases at V and 6 bases at J, leaving 6 bases unmatched.

This clone was observed a handful of times. The chain uses TRBV9 and TRBJ2-3; 9 positions agree with TRBD2. This CDR3 is built from 15 residues. V lost 0 bases, J lost 7 bases, and 6 bases stayed unmatched. The V gene's germline CDR1 is SGDLS and CDR2 YYNGEE. DNA for the CDR3: TGTGCCAGCAGCGTAGGCGGGAGGGAGGGATATACGCAGTATTTT. It encodes CASSVGGREGYTQYF.

The chain employs TRBV27 and TRBJ1-1; 7 positions match TRBD1. The CDR3 sequence is 14 residues long. V lost 6 bases to trimming and J lost 1 base; unmatched junction nucleotides: 5. Germline V gene sequence: CDR1 MNHEY, CDR2 SMNVEV (reference sequence). As DNA, the CDR3 is TGTGCCAGCAGCCTAACAGGGGCGAACACTGAAGCTTTCTTT. It is translated as CASSLTGANTEAFF.

This clone was seen more than once but under ten times. This chain uses TRBV6-5 with TRBJ2-3; TRBD2 might be the D (6 bases). Trimming shortened V by 10 bases and J by 3 bases, and 14 bases separated the two germline ends. Per the germline V gene, CDR1 is MNHEY and CDR2 is SVGAGI. This CDR3 comprises 13 residues. The CDR3 nucleotides are TGTGCCACCGGACGTGGGGGGACAGATACGCAGTATTTT. The encoded protein is CATGRGGTDTQYF.

This chain links TRBV28 with TRBJ2-5, with 9 bases fitting TRBD2. CDR1 and CDR2 (germline): MDHEN, SYDVKM. This CDR3 is built from 14 residues. V lost 6 bases and J lost 5; bases outside the gene matches: 7. CDR3 protein: CASRIAGVWETQYF. The CDR3, as DNA: TGTGCCAGCAGAATAGCGGGAGTTTGGGAGACCCAGTACTTC.

The V call is TRBV9, the J call TRBJ2-2, with D possibly matching TRBD1 (6 bases). Germline CDR1 is SGDLS and CDR2 is YYNGEE. V was shortened by 2 bases and J by 5 bases, with 7 bases between the two germline ends. The CDR3 covers 13 residues. CDR3 protein: CASSVTGTGELFF. The DNA of the CDR3 is TGTGCCAGCAGCGTCACAGGGACCGGGGAGCTGTTTTTT.

This clone has more than one count but fewer than ten. The V and J genes are TRBV9 and TRBJ2-1, with 9 bases lining up with TRBD2. Germline CDR1 SGDLS, CDR2 YYNGEE. The CDR3 totals 11 residues. After removal of 3 bases from V and 16 bases from J, the junction contained 5 bases not matched to a gene. CDR3 bases: TGTGCCAGCAGCGCAGGGACTAGCATTTTCTTC. This sequence encodes CASSAGTSIFF.

This clone appeared a single time. V is TRBV9 and J is TRBJ2-5, with 9 bases identical to TRBD1. The CDR3 loop spans 15 amino acids. Trimming removed 4 bases from V and 1 base from J; junction bases left unmatched: 5. Germline CDR1 is SGDLS and CDR2 is YYNGEE. CDR3 amino acids: CASSFVGQGQETQYF. Written as DNA, the CDR3 is TGTGCCAGCAGCTTTGTGGGACAGGGCCAAGAGACCCAGTACTTC. Full variable domain (missing parts from reference TRBV9 and TRBJ2-5): DSGVTQTPKHLITATGQRVTLRCSPRSGDLSVYWYQQSLDQGLQFLIQYYNGEERAKGNILERFSAQQFPDLHSELNLSSLELGDSALYFCASSFVGQGQETQYFGPGTRLLVL.

The CDR3 loop is CASSGPNEKLFF. The CDR3, as DNA: TGTGCCAGCAGCGGGCCTAATGAAAAACTGTTTTTT. The chain has TRBV7-9 and TRBJ1-4; D uncertain. Germline V lookup: CDR1 SEHNR, CDR2 FQNEAQ (reference sequence). V gave up 5 bases and J gave up 3 bases, with 4 bases separating them. CDR3 length: 12 amino acids.

The chain has TRBV11-3 and TRBJ2-1; 9 bases are shared with TRBD2. CDR3 length equals 15 residues. The junction had 11 bases not matched to a gene; V was cut back by 6 bases and J by 8 bases. Per germline, CDR1 SGHNT and CDR2 YENEEA. The CDR3 reads CASSHRGGVIDEQFF. The CDR3 DNA sequence: TGTGCCAGCAGTCACCGCGGGGGGGTAATCGATGAGCAGTTCTTC.

The V gene is TRBV10-1, the J gene TRBJ1-1; TRBD1 might be the D (5 bases). This CDR3 spans 13 amino acids. From germline, CDR1 is WNHNN and CDR2 SYGVQD (reference sequence). V lost 6 bases, J lost 3 bases, and 11 bases lay in between. CDR3: CASSERGHTEAFF. In nucleotides, the CDR3 is TGCGCCAGCAGCGAAAGGGGCCACACTGAAGCTTTCTTT.

V gene TRBV27 combines with J gene TRBJ1-5; D gene ambiguous. Trimming cost V 0 bases and J 2 bases, with 5 bases left between them. The CDR3 extends over 14 amino acids. CDR1 MNHEY and CDR2 SMNVEV come from the germline V gene (reference sequence). CDR3 coding DNA: TGTGCCAGCAGTTTATCGTCGGGCAATCAGCCCCAGCATTTT. Protein: CASSLSSGNQPQHF.